This TCR beta chain was obtained from a study of cytomegalovirus exposure and HLA in healthy donors. About this clone: Its target is not known.

V was pared by 0 bases and J by 4 bases, with 5 bases of the junction left unmatched. The CDR3 covers 15 residues. Germline CDR1 and CDR2: SGHVS and FNYEAQ. In the PCR, 60 Vbeta and 13 Jbeta primers were used. The data were produced by immunoSEQ multiplex PCR, yet TCRdb's version contains in-frame clones alone and is incomplete. This table holds approximately 150,000 clones, over 75% found once. Study-wide points: 164 TCR beta chains were listed as cytomegalovirus-associated. Later genetic work tied a missense DCLRE1C variant to beta-chain V and J trimming. The likely origin of a cluster of highly shared sequence variants was a sequencing artifact. Relative to the 666-donor mean, N-insertions were reportedly fewer in an Asian-associated ancestry cluster in a later analysis.

Sequencing input: PBMCs. The TCR originated in a woman aged 25 to 39 in good health and CMV-seronegative. The chain is built from TRBV7-6 and TRBJ2-7, with 8 bases aligning to TRBD1. CDR3 DNA: TGTGCCAGCAGCTTAGCTTCAGGGGGCGCGTACGAGCAGTACTTC. It specifies CASSLASGGAYEQYF.